The 27 T cell receptor beta chains reported below all come from one sample, sequenced in a study of blood T cells in healthy people across ages. Then a second PCR, running roughly 7 to 11 cycles, was carried out with a sample-barcoded 5' primer and a J-beta primer mix. MiXCR, run by TCRdb on the 5' RACE reads, gives a single entry per CDR3 protein. The table includes about 730,000 distinct CDR3 sequences, 43% detected once. The sample consisted of blood. These receptors originate from a woman between 55 and 75 years old in good health.

This clonotype was observed a few times. This chain links TRBV5-1 with TRBJ2-7, with D maybe TRBD1 (5 bases). The CDR3 runs 14 residues. V shed 0 bases and J shed 4 bases, with 11 bases lying between them. Per the germline V gene, CDR1 is SGHRS and CDR2 is YFSETQ. This CDR3 is CASSLAPTDYEQYF. The CDR3 DNA is TGCGCCAGCAGCTTGGCTCCGACAGATTACGAGCAGTACTTC.

The chain joins TRBV20-1 to TRBJ2-7; 9 positions agree with TRBD1. Germline V lookup: CDR1 DFQATT, CDR2 SNEGSKA (reference sequence). V lost 6 bases to trimming and J lost 4 bases; unmatched junction nucleotides: 10. The CDR3 is made up of 14 amino acids. The CDR3 is CSATPTTGGYEQYF. CDR3 sequence (DNA): TGCAGTGCAACCCCAACGACAGGGGGATACGAGCAGTACTTC.

This clonotype has only one observation. The chain uses TRBV28 and TRBJ1-5; 9 positions agree with TRBD1. V was clipped by 4 bases and J by 4 bases; unmatched bases: 8. CDR1 MDHEN and CDR2 SYDVKM come from the germline V gene. This CDR3 contains 16 residues. This CDR3 reads CASSYTQGAGNQPQHF. CDR3 bases: TGTGCCAGCAGTTATACACAGGGGGCGGGGAATCAGCCCCAGCATTTT. Based on the CDR3 plus reference TRBV28 and TRBJ1-5, the full variable domain is DVKVTQSSRYLVKRTGEKVFLECVQDMDHENMFWYRQDPGLGLRLIYFSYDVKMKEKGDIPEGYSVSREKKERFSLILESASTNQTSMYLCASSYTQGAGNQPQHFGDGTRLSIL.

With respect to this clonotype: One end of the junction does not line up with germline, which may come from a read error. J is TRBJ2-1 and V is TRBV9, with D possibly matching TRBD2 (5 bases). Germline loops: CDR1 SGDLS, CDR2 YYNGEE. The CDR3 has 15 amino acids. CDR3 DNA: TGTGCCGGCAGCAACCGGACTCATGTGGTGAGTGAGCAGTTCTTC. As protein: CAGSNRTHVVSEQFF.

This clonotype was observed many times. The gene calls are TRBV5-8 and TRBJ2-1; D tentatively fits TRBD1 or TRBD2 (6 bases each). The V gene lost 0 bases and the J gene lost 7 bases, with 17 bases spanning the gap. This CDR3 is 16 amino acids long. Germline V gene sequence: CDR1 SGHTS, CDR2 YDEGEE. The CDR3 DNA reads TGTGCCAGCAGCTTGGACGGAGGGCAGGGGAGGAATGAGCAGTTCTTC. It codes for CASSLDGGQGRNEQFF. Combining the CDR3 with reference TRBV5-8 and TRBJ2-1 gives the whole variable domain EAGVTQSPTHLIKTRGQQATLRCSPISGHTSVYWYQQALGLGLQFLLWYDEGEERNRGNFPPRFSGRQFPNYSSELNVNALELEDSALYLCASSLDGGQGRNEQFFGPGTRLTVL.

Comments on this clonotype: The junction departs from the called germline gene at one end, perhaps through a read error. This sequence joins TRBV20-1 and TRBJ2-7; maybe TRBD1 (6 bases). This CDR3 has 14 amino acids. CDR1 and CDR2 from the germline V gene are DFQATT and SNEGSKA (reference sequence). The CDR3 here is CNASHQTGIAEQYF. The CDR3 nucleotides are TGCAATGCTAGTCACCAGACAGGAATCGCTGAGCAGTACTTC.

This clonotype was seen ten or more times. The chain employs TRBV11-2 and TRBJ2-5; TRBD2 is a possible D gene (5 bases). Trimming stripped 5 bases from V and 2 bases from J, with 12 bases between. The CDR3 contains 14 residues. The V gene's germline CDR1 is SGHAT and CDR2 FQNNGV. The CDR3 loop reads CASSTNSGQETQYF. The CDR3 DNA sequence: TGTGCCAGCAGCACAAACAGCGGTCAAGAGACCCAGTACTTC.

CDR3 amino acids: CASSPNRLAGGVSSYNEQFF. CDR3 sequence (DNA): TGTGCCAGCAGTCCAAACCGACTAGCGGGAGGTGTGAGCTCCTACAATGAGCAGTTCTTC. The chain recombines TRBV27 with TRBJ2-1, with 13 bases aligning to TRBD2. Per the germline V gene, CDR1 is MNHEY and CDR2 is SMNVEV (reference sequence). The CDR3 contains 20 residues. The V gene end was trimmed by 5 bases and the J gene end by 0 bases; junction bases not matched to a gene: 13.

The rearrangement uses TRBV5-1 and TRBJ2-5, with D tentatively TRBD2 (5 bases). Germline CDR1 SGHRS, CDR2 YFSETQ. Trimming took off 0 bases at V and 11 bases at J, with 20 bases between the two ends. The CDR3 length is 15 residues. The CDR3 region has the DNA TGCGCCAGCAGCTTGGTTAGCCAGACGCACTGGGAGCAGTACTTC. Its protein is CASSLVSQTHWEQYF.

This clonotype was found many times. The chain combines TRBV29-1 with TRBJ2-7, with 10 nucleotides matching TRBD2. Germline-derived CDR1 and CDR2 are SQVTM and ANQGSEA. The CDR3 length is 14 residues. V trimming: 6 bases; J trimming: 4 bases; junction bases outside the gene matches: 9. The DNA of the CDR3 is TGCAGCGTCGGGACTAGCGCCAAAGGATACGAGCAGTACTTC. Translation gives CSVGTSAKGYEQYF.

The chain recombines TRBV13 with TRBJ2-7; 7 nucleotides agree with TRBD2. This CDR3 has 15 residues. Germline V lookup: CDR1 PRHDT, CDR2 FYEKMQ (reference sequence). The J segment lost 1 base and the V segment lost 1 base, leaving 4 bases of the junction unmatched. The CDR3 region is CASSLDSGSSYEQYF. The CDR3 DNA sequence: TGTGCCAGCAGCTTAGATAGCGGGTCATCCTACGAGCAGTACTTC. Supplemented by reference TRBV13 and TRBJ2-7, the full variable domain reads AAGVIQSPRHLIKEKRETATLKCYPIPRHDTVYWYQQGPGQDPQFLISFYEKMQSDKGSIPDRFSAQQFSDYHSELNMSSLELGDSALYFCASSLDSGSSYEQYFGPGTRLTVT.

This chain joins TRBV7-3 and TRBJ1-1; TRBD1 agrees at 8 bases. CDR1 SGHTA and CDR2 FQGTGA come from the germline V gene. With V trimmed by 5 bases and J by 1 base, 6 bases remained unmatched. This CDR3 region has 15 residues. The CDR3 DNA follows: TGTGCCAGCAGCCCGGGACAGGCCCCGAACACTGAAGCTTTCTTT. Residues: CASSPGQAPNTEAFF.

J is TRBJ1-5 and V is TRBV6-1; the match to TRBD1 covers 8 bases. With V trimmed by 3 bases and J by 9 bases, 4 bases remained unmatched. Germline CDR1 reads MNHNS; CDR2 reads SASEGT. This CDR3 region has 13 residues. The CDR3 DNA follows: TGTGCCAGCAGTGAGGGACAGGAGGTGCCCCAGCATTTT. The encoded protein is CASSEGQEVPQHF.

This clonotype has only a few counts. The chain carries TRBV6-4 and TRBJ1-4; D unresolved. The V end lost 1 base, the J end lost 8 bases, and 17 bases lay between the germline ends. Germline V gene lookup returns CDR1 MRHNA and CDR2 SNTAGT. The CDR3 is 16 amino acids. In DNA form, the CDR3 reads TGTGCCAGCAGTGACTTAAAAGGCCCGATGGGGGAAAAACTGTTTTTT. Amino acid sequence: CASSDLKGPMGEKLFF.

V is TRBV4-3 and J is TRBJ2-1, with 12 nucleotides matching TRBD2. The V and J ends lost 4 bases and 2 bases, in that order; junction bases with no gene match: 3. The CDR3 spans 16 residues. CDR1 is LGHNA and CDR2 is YSLEER in the germline V gene. CDR3 region: CASSRGLAGPYNEQFF. CDR3 nucleotide sequence: TGCGCCAGCAGCCGCGGACTAGCGGGGCCCTACAATGAGCAGTTCTTC.

The V call is TRBV12-3 or TRBV12-4, the J call TRBJ2-3, with 9 bases fitting TRBD2. CDR3 length: 18 amino acids. With V trimmed by 3 bases and J by 1 base, 11 bases remained unmatched. In nucleotides, the CDR3 is TGTGCCAGCAGTTTGATCCCGGTCCCTAGCGGGGGCACAGATACGCAGTATTTT. It specifies CASSLIPVPSGGTDTQYF.

The table lists this clonotype with a few counts. The chain carries TRBV3-1 and TRBJ2-7; the match to TRBD2 covers 8 bases. The CDR3 length is 15 residues. Germline CDR1 LGHDT, CDR2 YNNKEL (reference sequence). V lost 3 bases and J lost 7; bases outside the gene matches: 11. The CDR3 here is CASSQELAVYNEQYF. Written as DNA, the CDR3 is TGTGCCAGCAGCCAGGAACTAGCGGTTTACAATGAGCAGTACTTC.

V and J are TRBV12-3 or TRBV12-4 and TRBJ2-7; 7 bases are a match to TRBD1. V was clipped by 7 bases and J by 2 bases; unmatched bases: 8. The CDR3 extends over 14 amino acids. The CDR3 loop is CASTRQGQTYEQYF. CDR3 DNA sequence: TGTGCCAGCACCCGACAGGGCCAAACCTACGAGCAGTACTTC.

V and J are TRBV20-1 and TRBJ1-2; 8 bases line up with TRBD1. V lost 3 bases to trimming and J lost 8 bases; unmatched junction nucleotides: 2. The CDR3 is 11 amino acids. Germline loops: CDR1 DFQATT, CDR2 SNEGSKA (reference sequence). The CDR3 here is CSARDREGYTF. The CDR3 nucleotides are TGCAGTGCTAGGGACAGGGAGGGCTACACCTTC.

The chain uses TRBV12-3 or TRBV12-4 and TRBJ2-3; 9 nucleotides match TRBD1. The CDR3 runs to 14 residues. With V trimmed by 6 bases and J by 7 bases, 8 bases remained unmatched. Here the CDR3 reads CASRQGQGANTQYF. In DNA form, the CDR3 reads TGTGCCAGCAGGCAGGGACAGGGAGCCAATACGCAGTATTTT.

The V call is TRBV9, the J call TRBJ1-1; D remains ambiguous. Per germline, CDR1 SGDLS and CDR2 YYNGEE. The CDR3 is 13 residues long. V was clipped by 3 bases and J by 1 base, with 7 bases between them. The CDR3 nucleotides read TGTGCCAGCAGCGATTACAGGAACACTGAAGCTTTCTTT. Translation: CASSDYRNTEAFF.

V and J are TRBV6-2 or TRBV6-3 and TRBJ2-2; 8 bases align to TRBD1. CDR1 is MNHEY, CDR2 SVGEGT, per germline. This CDR3 has 18 residues. Trimming at V came to 2 bases and at J to 3 bases, leaving 11 bases not matched to a gene. Here the CDR3 DNA reads TGTGCCAGCAGTTACCCCCTAGGACAGGGTGTAGACACCGGGGAGCTGTTTTTT. It specifies CASSYPLGQGVDTGELFF.

V and J are TRBV6-2 or TRBV6-3 and TRBJ1-5; the match to TRBD1 covers 8 bases. CDR3 length: 16 amino acids. V dropped 0 bases and J dropped 6; count of bases not matched to a gene: 7. Germline assignment: CDR1 MNHEY and CDR2 SVGEGT. The CDR3 bases are TGTGCCAGCAGTTACTCGCAGCAGGGGGCAGGTCAGCCCCAGCATTTT. Its protein product is CASSYSQQGAGQPQHF.

The genes are TRBV6-6 and TRBJ2-1; TRBD2 agrees at 8 bases. This CDR3 has 14 residues. The trim removed 2 bases at V and 9 bases at J, leaving 6 bases unmatched. The germline CDR1 and CDR2 sequences are MNHNY and SVGAGI (reference sequence). The CDR3 here is CASSYPAGEGEQFF. In DNA, the CDR3 is TGTGCCAGCAGTTACCCAGCGGGAGAGGGTGAGCAGTTCTTC.

This clonotype was seen more than once but under ten times. This chain links TRBV20-1 with TRBJ2-1, with TRBD2 as a possible D gene (6 bases). V lost 3 bases, J lost 5 bases, and 8 bases lay in between. The germline CDR1 and CDR2 sequences are DFQATT and SNEGSKA (reference sequence). This CDR3 is built from 12 residues. CDR3 nucleotides: TGCAGTGCTAGTGGGGGGAACAATGAGCAGTTCTTC. This encodes CSASGGNNEQFF.

In its sample, this clonotype was seen a few times. The J gene is TRBJ2-1, the V gene TRBV24-1, with TRBD1 matching 8 bases. Trimming at V came to 1 base and at J to 13 bases, leaving 11 bases not matched to a gene. CDR1 is KGHDR and CDR2 is SFDVKD in the germline V gene. The CDR3 spans 15 residues. CDR3 nucleotide sequence: TGTGCCACCAGTGATTTCCAGGGGGCGACCTCCCTACAGTTCTTC. Its translation is CATSDFQGATSLQFF.

There are many counts of this clonotype. At one end the junction does not follow the germline gene, possibly because of a read error. V gene TRBV5-1 combines with J gene TRBJ2-5, with 12 bases aligning to TRBD2. The length of the CDR3 is 14 residues. Germline V lookup: CDR1 SGHRS, CDR2 YFSETQ. CDR3 nucleotides: TGTGCCAGCAGCTCAGGGACTAGCGGGGAGACCCAGTACTTC. Encoded protein: CASSSGTSGETQYF.